This is a list of T cell receptor beta chains from one sample in a study of cytomegalovirus exposure and HLA in healthy donors. The protocol was immunoSEQ multiplex PCR, while the TCRdb copy is restricted to in-frame clones and leaves out a portion. The sample has around 130,000 clones; 8.5% to 9% are singletons. The sequenced sample was PBMCs. These receptors were obtained from a middle-aged woman in good health and CMV-seropositive. Each CDR3 is given with its conserved first and last residue. D genes are given only for firm matches. The size of a clone is reported for some rows only, either as once, few or many, or as a class for expanded clones.

cdr3_nt cdr3_aa j_call v_call clone_size d_call
TGTGCCAGCAGTTTGGGTAGTGGTTTTCCGAGCGGCACTGAAGCTTTCTTT CASSLGSGFPSGTEAFF TRBJ1-1 TRBV27 few .
TGTGCCAGCAGCCAGGGACTAGCGGGGGGTGATACGCAGTATTTT CASSQGLAGGDTQYF TRBJ2-3 TRBV5-8 . TRBD2
TGTGCCTGGAGCCGGACAGGGAATGGCTACACCTTC CAWSRTGNGYTF TRBJ1-2 TRBV30 few TRBD1
TGTGCCATCACGACAGGGGGCGCGGCAGCCCTCCACTTT CAITTGGAAALHF TRBJ1-6 TRBV10-3 few TRBD1
TGCAGCGCTGACAGGATTAGCAATGAGCAGTTCTTC CSADRISNEQFF TRBJ2-1 TRBV29-1 . .
TGCGCCAGCAGCTTGGTGGCAGTAACAACCTACAATGAGCAGTTCTTC CASSLVAVTTYNEQFF TRBJ2-1 TRBV5-1 . .
TGTGCCAGCAGCCGCGACAGCTATGGCTACACCTTC CASSRDSYGYTF TRBJ1-2 TRBV7-9 . .
TGTGCCAGCTCACCAGGTAGCGGCTACGAGCAGTACTTC CASSPGSGYEQYF TRBJ2-7 TRBV18 few .
TGTGCCACCTGCGTCGCGAACACCGGGGAGCTGTTTTTT CATCVANTGELFF TRBJ2-2 TRBV15 . .
TGTGCCAGTAGTATAGCGGAGGGTACAGAGACCCAGTACTTC CASSIAEGTETQYF TRBJ2-5 TRBV19 . .
TGTGCCAGTAGTTACACAGGGCCAGGGGACTATGGCTACACCTTC CASSYTGPGDYGYTF TRBJ1-2 TRBV19 . .
TGTGCCAGCAGCCAAGCGATTGGGCAAACAACTAATGAAAAACTGTTTTTT CASSQAIGQTTNEKLFF TRBJ1-4 TRBV4-2 . .
TGTGCCAGCAGTGGCCGGGACAGCTACGAGCAGTACTTC CASSGRDSYEQYF TRBJ2-7 TRBV25-1 . TRBD1
TGTGCCAGCAGTTACTCGAGAGGGGGATACAATGAGCAGTTCTTC CASSYSRGGYNEQFF TRBJ2-1 TRBV6-5 . .
TGTGCCAGCAGTGAAGCGCTCGGGGGTGGGACAGATACGCAGTATTTT CASSEALGGGTDTQYF TRBJ2-3 TRBV6-1 . .
TGTGCCAGCAGCCTCGACAGGGGGACTGAAGCTTTCTTT CASSLDRGTEAFF TRBJ1-1 TRBV5-4 . TRBD1
TGCGCCAGCTCGGGGGAGAAGCTGCAAGAGACCCAGTACTTC CASSGEKLQETQYF TRBJ2-5 TRBV4-1 . .
TGTGCCACCAGCAGAGACCAGGCCTACGAGCAGTACTTC CATSRDQAYEQYF TRBJ2-7 TRBV15 few .
TGCGCCAGCAGCTTAGACCGAGGAGGGACCCAGTACTTC CASSLDRGGTQYF TRBJ2-5 TRBV5-1 few .
TGTGCCAGTAGGCCTACAGAGAACACTGAAGCTTTCTTT CASRPTENTEAFF TRBJ1-1 TRBV19 . .
TGTGCCTGGAGTGTAAGAGGGGGCTCGAGCTCCTACGAGCAGTACTTC CAWSVRGGSSSYEQYF TRBJ2-7 TRBV30 . TRBD1
TGCAGCGTCTCGACAGGGGGTGAGACTGAAGCTTTCTTT CSVSTGGETEAFF TRBJ1-1 TRBV29-1 few TRBD1